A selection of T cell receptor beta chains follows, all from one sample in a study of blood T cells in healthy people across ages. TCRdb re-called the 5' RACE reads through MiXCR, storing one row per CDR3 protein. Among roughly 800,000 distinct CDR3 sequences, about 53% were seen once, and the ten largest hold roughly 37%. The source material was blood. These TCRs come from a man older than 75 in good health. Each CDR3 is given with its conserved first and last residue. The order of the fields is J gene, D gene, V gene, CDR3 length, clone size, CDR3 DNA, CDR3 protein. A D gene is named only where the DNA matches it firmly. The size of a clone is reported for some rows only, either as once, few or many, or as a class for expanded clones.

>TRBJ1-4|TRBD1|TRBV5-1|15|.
TGCGCCAGCAGCGAGGGACAGACAACTAATGAAAAACTGTTTTTT
CASSEGQTTNEKLFF
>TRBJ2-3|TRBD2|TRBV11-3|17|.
TGTGCCAGCAGCCCTGGGACTAGCGGGTCCGGCACAGATACGCAGTATTTT
CASSPGTSGSGTDTQYF
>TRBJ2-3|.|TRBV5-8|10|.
TGTGCCTCTCCCGGAGATACGCAGTATTTT
CASPGDTQYF
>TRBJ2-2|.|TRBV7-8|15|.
TGTGCCAGCAGCTTCACGGGAGCCGGCACCGGGGAGCTGTTTTTT
CASSFTGAGTGELFF
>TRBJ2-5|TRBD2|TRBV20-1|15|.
TGCAGTGCTAAGATGATTGGGACTAGGGGAGAGACCCAGTACTTC
CSAKMIGTRGETQYF
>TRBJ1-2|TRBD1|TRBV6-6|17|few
TGTGCCAGCAGTTACTCGTCGGGACAGGGGTCCTACTATGGCTACACCTTC
CASSYSSGQGSYYGYTF
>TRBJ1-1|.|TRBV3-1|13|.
TGTGTCAGCAACTCCTTATCGGGGGCGCCGGCTTTCTTT
CVSNSLSGAPAFF
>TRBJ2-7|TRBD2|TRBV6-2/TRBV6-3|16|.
TGTGCCAGCAGTTTCGGACTAGCGGGACTCTCCTACGAGCAGTACTTC
CASSFGLAGLSYEQYF
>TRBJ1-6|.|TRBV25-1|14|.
TGTGCCAGCATGGGGGGCGCCGCCAATTCACCCCTCCACTTT
CASMGGAANSPLHF
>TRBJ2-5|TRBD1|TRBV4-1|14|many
TGCGCCAGCAGCCAAGTAGGACAGGGGGGGACCCAGTACTTC
CASSQVGQGGTQYF
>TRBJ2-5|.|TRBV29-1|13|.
TGCAGCGTTGTGTTAAGAGGGATCGAGACCCAGTACTTC
CSVVLRGIETQYF
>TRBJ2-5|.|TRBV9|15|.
TGTGCCAGCAGCGTAGGCGGAGTAAATCAAGAGACCCAGTACTTC
CASSVGGVNQETQYF
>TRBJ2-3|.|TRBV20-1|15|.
TGCAGTGCTAGAGACAGGGTATCCCCGGCGGATACGCAGTATTTT
CSARDRVSPADTQYF
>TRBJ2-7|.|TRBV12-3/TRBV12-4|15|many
TGTGCCAGCAGTTTAGGGGGAGGCAGCTCCTACGAGCAGTACTTC
CASSLGGGSSYEQYF
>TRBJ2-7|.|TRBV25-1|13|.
TGTGCCAGCAGTACCTCCTCGTTCTACGAGCAGTACTTC
CASSTSSFYEQYF
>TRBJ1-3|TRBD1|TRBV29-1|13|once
TGCAGCGCCGACACAGGGGGTGGAAACACCATATATTTT
CSADTGGGNTIYF
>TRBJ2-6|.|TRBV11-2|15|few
TGTGCCAGCAGCGCCACCAGCTCTGGGGCCAACGTCCTGACTTTC
CASSATSSGANVLTF
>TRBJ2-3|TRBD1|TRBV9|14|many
TGTGCCAGCGGGACAGGGTCCCTCCTCGATACGCAGTATTTT
CASGTGSLLDTQYF
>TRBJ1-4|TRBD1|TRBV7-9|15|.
TGTGCCTCGCCCTCCGGACAGGGCATGAATGAAAAACTGTTTTTT
CASPSGQGMNEKLFF
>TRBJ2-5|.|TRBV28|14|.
TGTGCCAGCAGTTTAGTGGGGGGGCCGGAGACCCAGTACTTC
CASSLVGGPETQYF
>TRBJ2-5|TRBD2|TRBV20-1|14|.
TGCAGTGCTAACCTAGCGGGAGGGTTGGAGACCCAGTACTTC
CSANLAGGLETQYF
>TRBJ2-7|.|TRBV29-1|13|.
TGCAGCGTTGGGGACGGACCCTCCTACGAGCGGTACTTC
CSVGDGPSYERYF
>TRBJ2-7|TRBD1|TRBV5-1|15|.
TGCGCCTGCAGCTTGGGTACCGGACAGGGGGGCGAGCAGTACTTC
CACSLGTGQGGEQYF
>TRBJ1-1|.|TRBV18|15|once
TGTGCCAGCTCACTCTCCACGGGCAGTAACACTGAAGCTTTCTTT
CASSLSTGSNTEAFF
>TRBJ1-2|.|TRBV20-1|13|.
TGCAGTGCTAGAGTAAAAAAGGATAAGGGCTACACCTTC
CSARVKKDKGYTF
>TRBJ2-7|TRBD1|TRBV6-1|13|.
TGTGCCAGCAGCGGACAGGGTACCTACGAGCAGTACTTC
CASSGQGTYEQYF
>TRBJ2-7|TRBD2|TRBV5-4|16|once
TGTGCCAGCAGCTCAAGGACTAGCGGGACCCCCTACGAGCAGTACTTC
CASSSRTSGTPYEQYF
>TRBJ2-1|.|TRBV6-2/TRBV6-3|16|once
TGTGCCAGCAGTGAGGACCAGCGGAGCTCCTACAATGAGCAGTTCTTC
CASSEDQRSSYNEQFF
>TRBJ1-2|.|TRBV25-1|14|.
TGTGCCAGCAGTGACCCGGCAGGGTTTCATGGCTACACCTTC
CASSDPAGFHGYTF
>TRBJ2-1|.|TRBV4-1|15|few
TGCGCCAGCAGCCAAGATCGTGACTACTACAATGAGCAGTTCTTC
CASSQDRDYYNEQFF
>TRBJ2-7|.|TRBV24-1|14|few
TGTGCCACCAGTGCTCTATGGCGGGCCCCTTGGCAGTACTTC
CATSALWRAPWQYF
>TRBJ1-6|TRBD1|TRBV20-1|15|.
TGCAGTGCTAGAGGGACAGGCTCACGGGATTCACCCCCCCACTTT
CSARGTGSRDSPPHF
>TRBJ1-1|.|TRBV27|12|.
TGTGCCAACGCGGAGTCCGACACTGAAGCTTTCTTT
CANAESDTEAFF
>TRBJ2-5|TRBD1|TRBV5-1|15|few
TGCGCCAGCAACGAAGGGGGCCGACCCCAAGAGACCCAGTACTTC
CASNEGGRPQETQYF